This entry concerns a single T cell receptor (beta chain). This likely comes from a read error, as the CDR3 has no conserved phenylalanine or tryptophan at its end. The DNA is omitted, as the CDR3 cannot be located on it reliably, and the CDR3 follows TCRdb's listing. The entry originates in a study of technical replicates of blood from a few donors. Germline lookup yields CDR1 ENHRY and CDR2 SYGVKD. Inclusive of both ends, the CDR3 amounts to 12 amino acids. Generated by immunoSEQ multiplex PCR, the TCRdb table keeps only in-frame clones and is missing some. The sample has about 84,000 clones; 95% to 98% are singletons.

The clonotype comes from a human donor in good health. This chain links TRBV10-3 with TRBJ2-3; the table's D call of TRBD2 was not tested on the DNA. Sequenced: T cells isolated from PBMCs. The CDR3 sequence: CAISSLTSFPLY.